A single sample is the source of the 19 T cell receptor beta chains below, sequenced in a study of cytotoxic CD8 clonotypes in ibrutinib-treated CLL. Assay used: immunoSEQ multiplex PCR; TCRdb lists only in-frame clones, some missing. The sample yields around 160,000 clones, 81% seen once. This sample comprised PBMCs, obtained after 12 months of ibrutinib treatment. The receptors derive from a human donor with chronic lymphocytic leukemia.

The chain combines TRBV4-1 with TRBJ2-5, with D perhaps matching TRBD1 or TRBD2 (5 bases each). Between the trimmed V and J ends, which lost 1 base and 4 bases, there was a span of 22 bases. The length of the CDR3 is 18 residues. Per the germline V gene, CDR1 is MGHRA and CDR2 is YSYEKL. In nucleotides, the CDR3 is TGCGCCAGCAGCCAAGGGGACGCGGCTAGGAGTAAGGGAGAGACCCAGTACTTC. Translation gives CASSQGDAARSKGETQYF.

The chain uses TRBV6-5 and TRBJ2-3, with D perhaps TRBD1 (6 bases). Germline CDR1 reads MNHEY; CDR2 reads SVGAGI. The CDR3 sequence is 14 residues long. Trimming pared 6 bases from V and 6 bases from J, leaving 16 bases between. The CDR3, as DNA: TGTGCCAGCAGGGGGGCAGGGCAATTTGATACGCAGTATTTT. Its protein is CASRGAGQFDTQYF.

The chain combines TRBV6-1 with TRBJ1-1; D is ambiguous. From germline, CDR1 is MNHNS and CDR2 SASEGT. V shed 2 bases and J shed 2 bases, with 6 bases lying between them. There are 13 residues in the CDR3. The CDR3 loop reads CASSEWENTEAFF. The CDR3 DNA is TGTGCCAGCAGTGAATGGGAAAACACTGAAGCTTTCTTT.

The gene calls are TRBV19 and TRBJ1-5; 11 bases agree with TRBD1. Per the germline V gene, CDR1 is LNHDA and CDR2 is SQIVND (reference sequence). CDR3 length: 15 residues. J gave up 6 bases and V 3 bases, and 4 bases lay outside the gene matches. The CDR3, as DNA: TGTGCCAGTAGTATCCCGGGACAGGGGGTTCAGCCCCAGCATTTT. Its translation is CASSIPGQGVQPQHF.

There are a few counts of this clone. V usage is TRBV7-2 and J usage is TRBJ1-5; 7 bases fit TRBD1. The CDR3 runs 14 residues. CDR1 is SGHTA and CDR2 is FQGNSA in the germline V gene. Trimming at V came to 9 bases and at J to 4 bases, leaving 9 bases not matched to a gene. The CDR3 DNA is TGTGCCAGTACGGGACAGACCGATAATCAGCCCCAGCATTTT. The encoded protein is CASTGQTDNQPQHF.

This sequence joins TRBV18 and TRBJ1-1; a weak D match, TRBD1 (5 bases). The CDR3 runs 14 residues. Looked up from germline, CDR1 is KGHSH and CDR2 is LQKENI. V lost 0 bases and J lost 1, with 6 bases in between. CDR3 protein: CASSPPDTNTEAFF. The CDR3 region has the DNA TGTGCCAGCTCACCACCGGACACGAACACTGAAGCTTTCTTT. Complete variable domain (other parts from reference TRBV18 and TRBJ1-1): NAGVMQNPRHLVRRRGQEARLRCSPMKGHSHVYWYRQLPEEGLKFMVYLQKENIIDESGMPKERFSAEFPKEGPSILRIQQVVRGDSAAYFCASSPPDTNTEAFFGQGTRLTVV.

The chain is built from TRBV28 and TRBJ2-7; 8 bases are shared with TRBD1. Trimming took 7 bases from V and 0 from J; bases not matched to a gene: 5. The CDR3 totals 14 residues. Germline loops: CDR1 MDHEN, CDR2 SYDVKM. This chain's CDR3 is CASIPGQGSYEQYF. The CDR3 DNA sequence: TGTGCCAGCATTCCCGGACAGGGCTCCTACGAGCAGTACTTC.

The rearrangement uses TRBV4-3 and TRBJ2-1; TRBD2 aligns across 14 bases. The CDR3 sequence is 16 residues long. The germline CDR1 and CDR2 sequences are LGHNA and YSLEER. The V and J ends lost 1 base and 6 bases, in that order; junction bases with no gene match: 2. The CDR3 reads CASSQGLAGGLNEQFF. The CDR3 region has the DNA TGCGCCAGCAGCCAAGGACTAGCGGGGGGGCTCAATGAGCAGTTCTTC.

This chain joins TRBV19 and TRBJ1-2, with 7 nucleotides matching TRBD1. This CDR3 region has 17 residues. CDR1 LNHDA and CDR2 SQIVND come from the germline V gene (reference sequence). J lost 2 bases, V lost 3 bases, and 12 bases had no gene match. The CDR3: CASSMVLGQAKNYGYTF. Written as DNA, the CDR3 is TGTGCCAGTAGTATGGTGCTTGGACAGGCAAAGAACTATGGCTACACCTTC.

This clone was counted between two and nine times. The gene calls are TRBV7-9 and TRBJ1-4, with D unresolved. In germline, CDR1 is SEHNR, CDR2 FQNEAQ (reference sequence). The CDR3 is 13 residues long. The germline V and J ends were trimmed by 3 bases and 7 bases, with 9 bases remaining between them. The CDR3 protein is CASSFVGIEKLFF. The CDR3 bases are TGTGCCAGCAGCTTTGTAGGGATTGAAAAACTGTTTTTT.

The chain combines TRBV6-6 with TRBJ2-2, with 7 bases that match TRBD2. After removal of 3 bases from V and 7 bases from J, the junction contained 8 bases not matched to a gene. The CDR3 spans 15 residues. CDR1 MNHNY and CDR2 SVGAGI come from the germline V gene (reference sequence). CDR3 in DNA: TGTGCCAGCAGTTATCGAGGGTTAGCGGGCGGGGAGCTGTTTTTT. Translating gives CASSYRGLAGGELFF.

The chain joins TRBV4-1 to TRBJ2-2; D unresolved. The CDR3 totals 17 residues. The germline V gene encodes CDR1 MGHRA and CDR2 YSYEKL. Trimming left V 3 bases short and J 4 bases short, with 18 bases between. In nucleotides, the CDR3 is TGCGCCAGCAGCCAGAGCGCTCTGGCTTTCGCCACCGGGGAGCTGTTTTTT. It is translated as CASSQSALAFATGELFF.

This clone was counted once. This chain links TRBV29-1 with TRBJ2-7, with 7 nucleotides matching TRBD2. The germline gives CDR1 SQVTM, CDR2 ANQGSEA. This CDR3 is 14 amino acids long. Trimming cost V 4 bases and J 0 bases; bases outside gene matches: 6. The CDR3 loop reads CSVVGRASSYEQYF. The CDR3 region has the DNA TGCAGCGTTGTGGGGAGGGCTAGCTCCTACGAGCAGTACTTC.

This clone was counted a single time. The chain combines TRBV9 with TRBJ2-1, with TRBD2 matching over 8 bases. The V segment lost 5 bases and the J segment 0 bases; nucleotides outside the gene matches: 7. This CDR3 contains 16 residues. Germline CDR1 and CDR2: SGDLS and YYNGEE. CDR3 nucleotides: TGTGCCAGCAGTGGGCAGGGGACTAGCTCCTACAATGAGCAGTTCTTC. It encodes CASSGQGTSSYNEQFF.

This clone has more than one count but fewer than ten. J is TRBJ2-1 and V is TRBV5-4, with D possibly being TRBD1 or TRBD2 (5 bases each). Trimming left V 2 bases short and J 2 bases short, with 11 bases between. This CDR3 region has 15 residues. Germline CDR1 SGHNT, CDR2 YYREEE (reference sequence). As DNA, the CDR3 is TGTGCCAGCAGCTTCTGGGACGCCCCCTACAATGAGCAGTTCTTC. Amino acid sequence: CASSFWDAPYNEQFF. The full variable domain, completed using reference TRBV5-4 and TRBJ2-1, is ETGVTQSPTHLIKTRGQQVTLRCSSQSGHNTVSWYQQALGQGPQFIFQYYREEENGRGNFPPRFSGLQFPNYSSELNVNALELDDSALYLCASSFWDAPYNEQFFGPGTRLTVL.

The chain uses TRBV18 and TRBJ2-1; D unresolved. The CDR3 is 14 amino acids. The V gene lost 3 bases and the J gene lost 3 bases, with 9 bases spanning the gap. CDR1 is KGHSH and CDR2 is LQKENI in the germline V gene. Here the CDR3 DNA reads TGTGCCAGCTCACCCGGACCGATCTACAATGAGCAGTTCTTC. Residues: CASSPGPIYNEQFF.

This rearrangement joins TRBV19 to TRBJ1-5, with 7 bases aligning to TRBD1. This CDR3 is built from 14 residues. The germline gives CDR1 LNHDA, CDR2 SQIVND (reference sequence). V trimming: 5 bases; J trimming: 1 base; junction bases outside the gene matches: 2. The CDR3 coding sequence is TGTGCCAGTAGTCCACAGGGGAGCAATCAGCCCCAGCATTTT. This sequence encodes CASSPQGSNQPQHF. Combining the CDR3 with reference TRBV19 and TRBJ1-5 gives the whole variable domain DGGITQSPKYLFRKEGQNVTLSCEQNLNHDAMYWYRQDPGQGLRLIYYSQIVNDFQKGDIAEGYSVSREKKESFPLTVTSAQKNPTAFYLCASSPQGSNQPQHFGDGTRLSIL.

This clone was picked up many times. The CDR3 sequence: CASSEGDRYGYTF. Here the CDR3 DNA reads TGTGCCAGCAGCGAAGGGGACCGCTATGGCTACACCTTC. The chain couples TRBV14 to TRBJ1-2; tentatively, D is TRBD1 (5 bases). The V gene lost 5 bases and the J gene lost 4 bases, with 11 bases spanning the gap. CDR1 is SGHDN and CDR2 is FVKESK in the germline V gene. This CDR3 has 13 residues.

The table lists this clone with a few counts. This chain links TRBV29-1 with TRBJ1-5; TRBD1 agrees at 7 bases. CDR1 SQVTM and CDR2 ANQGSEA come from the germline V gene. J was trimmed by 7 bases and V by 4 bases; bases with no gene match: 7. The CDR3 runs to 13 residues. The CDR3 coding sequence is TGCAGCGTTGTGGAGGGGGCAATGCAGCCCCAGCATTTT. Translation: CSVVEGAMQPQHF.